This TCR beta chain was identified in a study of blood T cell repertoires in COVID-19. Assay: immunoSEQ multiplex PCR; the TCRdb copy retains only in-frame clones and omits some. The sample records over 200,000 clones, over 85% being singletons. This CDR3 spans 17 amino acids. V is TRBV21-1 and J is TRBJ1-5; the table's D call TRBD1 went unverified against the DNA. TRBV21-1 is assigned pseudogene status. The clonotype comes from a woman under 40 with acute COVID-19. The sequenced material came from PBMCs or T cells enriched from blood (not recorded which). The DNA of the CDR3 is TGTGCCAGCAGCAAAGGGTTAAGGACAGGGTGTGCGGAGCCCCAGCATTTT. Amino acids: CASSKGLRTGCAEPQHF.